Following are 3 T cell receptor beta chains from one sample sequenced in a study of T-cell reconstitution after alpha-beta-depleted transplantation in children. The TCRbeta library was prepared with unique molecular identifiers. In TCRdb, the PCR reads were re-called with MiXCR into one record per CDR3 protein. Seen here are 750,000 to 950,000 distinct CDR3 sequences, roughly 16% observed once, and the top ten hold about 4.6%. The sample in question was PBMCs, mostly from graft donor cells, obtained 360 days after TCRalphabeta/CD19-depleted stem cell transplant. Receptors originate from a male patient aged 10-17 years who had a stem cell transplant for acute lymphoblastic leukemia, so the T cells may come from the graft donor.

V is TRBV19 and J is TRBJ2-7, with D uncertain. Trimming cost V 5 bases and J 6 bases, with 11 bases left between them. The germline gives CDR1 LNHDA, CDR2 SQIVND (reference sequence). There are 12 residues in the CDR3. DNA for the CDR3: TGTGCCAGTAGTTCGATAAGCAGCGAGCAGTACTTC. It specifies CASSSISSEQYF. The whole variable domain, filled in from reference TRBV19 and TRBJ2-7, reads DGGITQSPKYLFRKEGQNVTLSCEQNLNHDAMYWYRQDPGQGLRLIYYSQIVNDFQKGDIAEGYSVSREKKESFPLTVTSAQKNPTAFYLCASSSISSEQYFGPGTRLTVT.

J is TRBJ2-1 and V is TRBV2, with a possible D match to TRBD2 (7 bases). The V gene lost 10 bases and the J gene lost 5 bases, with 18 bases spanning the gap. This CDR3 spans 14 amino acids. Per the germline V gene, CDR1 is SNHLY and CDR2 is FYNNEI. DNA for the CDR3: TGTGCCAACAATCTGGGGGGGCCCAACAATGAGCAGTTCTTC. Protein product: CANNLGGPNNEQFF. Supplemented by reference TRBV2 and TRBJ2-1, the full variable domain reads EPEVTQTPSHQVTQMGQEVILRCVPISNHLYFYWYRQILGQKVEFLVSFYNNEISEKSEIFDDQFSVERPDGSNFTLKIRSTKLEDSAMYFCANNLGGPNNEQFFGPGTRLTVL.

This clonotype was counted many times. CDR3 residues: CASSMRAASTDTQYF. The CDR3 coding sequence is TGTGCCAGTAGTATGCGGGCAGCTAGCACAGATACGCAGTATTTT. The chain couples TRBV19 to TRBJ2-3, with D maybe TRBD2 (5 bases). CDR1 and CDR2 from the germline V gene are LNHDA and SQIVND (reference sequence). This CDR3 comprises 15 residues. The ends were cut back, 3 bases at V and 0 bases at J, with 10 bases in the middle.